The 28 T cell receptor beta chains reported below all come from one sample, sequenced in a study of blood T cell repertoires in COVID-19. Here immunoSEQ multiplex PCR was the method, and the copy in TCRdb shows in-frame clones only, minus some. Among about 100,000 clones listed, approximately 88% were seen once. The sample comprised peripheral blood. The receptor source for this set is a woman aged 55-70 years with acute or convalescent COVID-19.

This clone was observed a handful of times. The chain has TRBV7-9 and TRBJ2-2, with 13 bases identical to TRBD2. Trimming at V came to 1 base and at J to 5 bases, leaving 4 bases not matched to a gene. Germline values: CDR1 SEHNR, CDR2 FQNEAQ (reference sequence). This CDR3 contains 17 residues. CDR3 bases: TGTGCCAGCAGCTTAGGACGACTAGCGGGAGGTACCGGGGAGCTGTTTTTT. It encodes CASSLGRLAGGTGELFF.

The chain uses TRBV28 and TRBJ2-7; 9 bases are shared with TRBD2. The CDR3 consists of 15 residues. Germline assignment: CDR1 MDHEN and CDR2 SYDVKM. With V trimmed by 5 bases and J by 2 bases, 7 bases remained unmatched. CDR3 amino acids: CASSPGLAHTYEQYV. The CDR3 DNA follows: TGTGCCAGCAGTCCGGGACTAGCCCACACCTACGAGCAGTACGTC.

V usage is TRBV2 and J usage is TRBJ1-2, with 8 bases lining up with TRBD1. Per the germline V gene, CDR1 is SNHLY and CDR2 is FYNNEI. The CDR3 is made up of 16 amino acids. With 0 bases clipped from V and 1 base from J, the junction kept 4 bases outside the gene matches. The CDR3 protein is CASSEAQGANNYGYTF. The CDR3 nucleotides are TGTGCCAGCAGTGAAGCCCAGGGGGCTAATAACTATGGCTACACCTTC. Full variable domain (missing parts from reference TRBV2 and TRBJ1-2): EPEVTQTPSHQVTQMGQEVILRCVPISNHLYFYWYRQILGQKVEFLVSFYNNEISEKSEIFDDQFSVERPDGSNFTLKIRSTKLEDSAMYFCASSEAQGANNYGYTFGSGTRLTVV.

This clone was recorded a few times. The chain is built from TRBV2 and TRBJ1-1, with no clear D. Germline loops: CDR1 SNHLY, CDR2 FYNNEI. V dropped 3 bases and J dropped 3 bases, with 8 bases sitting between them. This CDR3 contains 13 residues. CDR3 sequence reads: CASSDESDTEAFF. The CDR3 region has the DNA TGTGCCAGCAGTGATGAATCAGACACTGAAGCTTTCTTT.

The chain recombines TRBV20-1 with TRBJ2-1; D gene uncertain. Germline CDR1 is DFQATT and CDR2 is SNEGSKA (reference sequence). Trimming shortened V by 3 bases and J by 6 bases, and 6 bases separated the two germline ends. The CDR3 totals 11 residues. The CDR3 protein is CSASVSNEQFF. DNA for the CDR3: TGCAGTGCTAGTGTTAGCAATGAGCAGTTCTTC.

The rearrangement uses TRBV5-5 and TRBJ2-7, with D maybe TRBD1 (6 bases). CDR1 is SGHKS and CDR2 is YYEKEE in the germline V gene (reference sequence). The CDR3 sequence is 16 residues long. V lost 1 base to trimming and J lost 0 bases, with 14 bases between them. The CDR3 nucleotides read TGTGCCAGCAGCTTGCAGGGACAATCGGGCTCCTACGAGCAGTACTTC. Protein sequence: CASSLQGQSGSYEQYF.

The gene calls are TRBV3-1 (or the pseudogene TRBV3-2) and TRBJ2-5; tentatively, D is TRBD1 (7 bases). Trimming shortened V by 8 bases and J by 3 bases, and 19 bases separated the two germline ends. CDR3 size: 15 residues. Germline V gene sequence: CDR1 LGHDT, CDR2 YNNKEL (reference sequence). Written as DNA, the CDR3 is TGTGCCAGCTCCTCCTACAGGGGAGGCAAAGAGACCCAGTACTTC. This codes for CASSSYRGGKETQYF.

CDR3 coding DNA: TGTGCCAGCAGTCTGCCGGGGGGGTCAGGGGAGCAGTTCTTC. This encodes CASSLPGGSGEQFF. The chain links TRBV28 to TRBJ2-1; the match to TRBD2 covers 8 bases. Per germline, CDR1 MDHEN and CDR2 SYDVKM. The J segment lost 10 bases and the V segment lost 5 bases, leaving 10 bases of the junction unmatched. The CDR3 is made up of 14 amino acids.

This sequence joins TRBV20-1 and TRBJ2-1; 8 bases match TRBD2. The CDR3 spans 15 residues. Losses at the gene ends were 3 bases for V and 3 bases for J; bases not matched to a gene: 7. CDR1 and CDR2 from the germline V gene are DFQATT and SNEGSKA (reference sequence). CDR3 loop: CSASSGLAGYNEQFF. In DNA form, the CDR3 reads TGCAGTGCTAGTTCCGGACTAGCCGGCTACAATGAGCAGTTCTTC.

The chain employs TRBV28 and TRBJ2-1; maybe TRBD1 (6 bases). The CDR3 totals 15 residues. The germline V gene has CDR1 MDHEN and CDR2 SYDVKM. The V end was cut by 7 bases, the J end by 2 bases, with 15 bases between. In DNA form, the CDR3 reads TGTGCCAGCATCCTTACAGGGAGCGCCTACAATGAGCAGTTCTTC. Amino acids: CASILTGSAYNEQFF.

This CDR3 is CASSRDSLYEQYF. The CDR3 DNA is TGTGCCAGCAGTCGGGACAGCCTCTACGAGCAGTACTTC. J is TRBJ2-7 and V is TRBV12-3 or TRBV12-4; TRBD1 matches 7 bases. The CDR3 is 13 residues long. With 5 bases clipped from V and 3 bases from J, the junction kept 4 bases outside the gene matches.

The CDR3 protein is CASSEAGGARLSGYTF. The DNA of the CDR3 is TGTGCCAGCAGTGAAGCAGGGGGCGCAAGGCTATCTGGCTACACCTTC. The chain recombines TRBV2 with TRBJ1-2; 7 nucleotides align to TRBD1. The CDR3 runs to 16 residues. V dropped 0 bases and J dropped 7; count of bases not matched to a gene: 11. The germline V gene encodes CDR1 SNHLY and CDR2 FYNNEI.

The chain carries TRBV7-9 and TRBJ2-1; weak D call: TRBD2 (6 bases). CDR3 size: 18 residues. Germline values: CDR1 SEHNR, CDR2 FQNEAQ (reference sequence). Trimming shortened V by 8 bases and J by 5 bases, and 28 bases separated the two germline ends. The CDR3 DNA is TGTGCCAGCCGCACCGGCTCAACTTACGGGGGAGACAACAATGAGCAGTTCTTC. It yields the protein CASRTGSTYGGDNNEQFF.

V gene TRBV12-3 or TRBV12-4 combines with J gene TRBJ1-1; D is unclear. This CDR3 has 13 amino acids. V lost 4 bases and J 5 bases, leaving 11 bases between the germline ends. CDR3 coding DNA: TGTGCCAGCAGTTCGGTAGGGAGGACTGAAGCTTTCTTT. It encodes CASSSVGRTEAFF.

This chain links TRBV14 with TRBJ1-2; TRBD1 aligns across 7 bases. Germline CDR1 SGHDN, CDR2 FVKESK. The CDR3 contains 13 residues. V was pared by 4 bases and J by 2 bases, with 1 base of the junction left unmatched. DNA of the CDR3: TGTGCCAGCAGCCCAGGGGGAAACTATGGCTACACCTTC. Its protein product is CASSPGGNYGYTF.

This rearrangement joins TRBV5-1 to TRBJ2-1; tentative D call: TRBD2 (6 bases). This CDR3 is built from 15 residues. The ends were cut back, 9 bases at V and 9 bases at J, with 25 bases in the middle. Germline assignment: CDR1 SGHRS and CDR2 YFSETQ. CDR3 loop: CATSPGGSLTGEQFF. The CDR3 region has the DNA TGCGCCACCTCCCCCGGGGGTAGCCTAACGGGTGAGCAGTTCTTC. Variable domain in full (rest from reference TRBV5-1 and TRBJ2-1): KAGVTQTPRYLIKTRGQQVTLSCSPISGHRSVSWYQQTPGQGLQFLFEYFSETQRNKGNFPGRFSGRQFSNSRSEMNVSTLELGDSALYLCATSPGGSLTGEQFFGPGTRLTVL.

This clone turned up a few times. V and J are TRBV14 and TRBJ2-7, with 10 bases identical to TRBD1. V was pared by 6 bases and J by 4 bases, with 9 bases of the junction left unmatched. In germline, CDR1 is SGHDN, CDR2 FVKESK. This CDR3 comprises 15 residues. For the CDR3, the DNA is TGTGCCAGCAGACCATCCGGGACAGGGGATTACGAGCAGTACTTC. Translating gives CASRPSGTGDYEQYF.

This chain joins TRBV5-1 and TRBJ2-1; 11 bases agree with TRBD1. The CDR3 is made up of 17 amino acids. V lost 4 bases and J lost 0; bases outside the gene matches: 6. Germline CDR1 reads SGHRS; CDR2 reads YFSETQ. The CDR3 sequence is CASSPSGQGVSYNEQFF. The CDR3 DNA sequence: TGCGCCAGCAGCCCGTCGGGACAGGGGGTCTCCTACAATGAGCAGTTCTTC.

V is TRBV10-3 and J is TRBJ1-1, with a possible D match to TRBD1 (6 bases). Trimming removed 3 bases at V and 4 bases at J, with 15 bases between. The CDR3 is made up of 15 amino acids. Germline V gene data show CDR1 as ENHRY and CDR2 as SYGVKD. The CDR3 DNA follows: TGTGCCATCAGTGACGGGGGGCTAAGGGGCACTGAAGCTTTCTTT. Translated, it gives CAISDGGLRGTEAFF.

This sequence joins TRBV28 and TRBJ1-5, with a tentative D call TRBD1 (5 bases). With 4 bases removed from V and 1 base from J, the gap between germline ends came to 20 bases. In germline, CDR1 is MDHEN, CDR2 SYDVKM. The CDR3 totals 18 residues. In DNA form, the CDR3 reads TGTGCCAGCAGTTCTCCGGGGGTCCCATTTGAAAGCAATCAGCCCCAGCATTTT. Its translation: CASSSPGVPFESNQPQHF.

The chain combines TRBV7-9 with TRBJ1-2; 11 nucleotides match TRBD1. V lost 5 bases, J lost 6 bases, and 5 bases stayed unmatched. The length of the CDR3 is 14 residues. CDR1 and CDR2 from the germline V gene are SEHNR and FQNEAQ (reference sequence). This CDR3 reads CASSLGQGANGYTF. DNA for the CDR3: TGTGCCAGCAGCCTTGGACAGGGGGCGAATGGCTACACCTTC. Using reference TRBV7-9 and TRBJ1-2 for the parts outside the CDR3, the full variable domain is DTGVSQNPRHKITKRGQNVTFRCDPISEHNRLYWYRQTLGQGPEFLTYFQNEAQLEKSRLLSDRFSAERPKGSFSTLEIQRTEQGDSAMYLCASSLGQGANGYTFGSGTRLTVV.

This clone has just one count. Other DNA variants within this sample encode the same CDR3. This rearrangement joins TRBV5-1 to TRBJ1-1, with 9 bases identical to TRBD1. Losses at the gene ends were 4 bases for V and 4 bases for J; bases not matched to a gene: 5. CDR3 size: 14 residues. The germline CDR1 and CDR2 sequences are SGHRS and YFSETQ. The CDR3 region is CASSTQGAGTEAFF. DNA of the CDR3: TGCGCCAGCAGCACACAGGGGGCTGGCACTGAAGCTTTCTTT.

The V call is TRBV27, the J call TRBJ1-1; tentatively, D is TRBD1 (6 bases). This CDR3 has 14 residues. Germline values: CDR1 MNHEY, CDR2 SMNVEV (reference sequence). V was trimmed by 2 bases and J by 4 bases, leaving 11 bases between them. CDR3 sequence (DNA): TGTGCCAGCAGTTTAGGGGGCGCGAGCACTGAAGCTTTCTTT. This gives the protein CASSLGGASTEAFF.

The genes are TRBV6-5 and TRBJ1-2; 12 bases align to TRBD1. Germline V gene data show CDR1 as MNHEY and CDR2 as SVGAGI. Losses at the gene ends were 0 bases for V and 8 bases for J; bases not matched to a gene: 4. The CDR3 spans 15 residues. The CDR3 nucleotides read TGTGCCAGCAGTTACTCGATTGGGACAGGGGGCGGCTACACCTTC. This gives the protein CASSYSIGTGGGYTF.

As DNA, the CDR3 is TGTGCCTGGAGTGTAGGCTGGACAGAGAACACTGAAGCTTTCTTT. It encodes CAWSVGWTENTEAFF. The chain links TRBV30 to TRBJ1-1, with TRBD1 as a possible D gene (6 bases). V was pared by 0 bases and J by 1 base, with 12 bases between. The germline gives CDR1 GTSNPN, CDR2 SVGIG (reference sequence). The CDR3 sequence is 15 residues long.

The V call is TRBV2, the J call TRBJ2-7, with 10 bases identical to TRBD2. V dropped 7 bases and J dropped 7; count of bases not matched to a gene: 7. From germline, CDR1 is SNHLY and CDR2 FYNNEI. The CDR3 sequence is 13 residues long. CDR3 in DNA: TGTGCCAGCAACGGGCTAGCGGGAGTTGAGCAGTACTTC. It codes for CASNGLAGVEQYF.

This chain connects TRBV27 to TRBJ2-7, with 7 bases lining up with TRBD2. Germline loops: CDR1 MNHEY, CDR2 SMNVEV (reference sequence). V dropped 3 bases and J dropped 6; count of bases not matched to a gene: 8. The CDR3 covers 14 residues. CDR3 sequence reads: CASSFLAGDGEQYV. CDR3 DNA: TGTGCCAGCAGTTTCCTTGCGGGAGACGGCGAGCAGTACGTC.

The chain uses TRBV19 and TRBJ2-7, with D maybe TRBD2 (6 bases). This CDR3 is 14 amino acids long. CDR1 is LNHDA, CDR2 SQIVND, per germline (reference sequence). V shed 4 bases and J shed 2 bases, with 12 bases lying between them. The CDR3 coding sequence is TGTGCCAGTAGTAAGGCAACTAGCCCCTACGAGCAGTACTTC. The encoded protein is CASSKATSPYEQYF. Full variable domain (missing parts from reference TRBV19 and TRBJ2-7): DGGITQSPKYLFRKEGQNVTLSCEQNLNHDAMYWYRQDPGQGLRLIYYSQIVNDFQKGDIAEGYSVSREKKESFPLTVTSAQKNPTAFYLCASSKATSPYEQYFGPGTRLTVT.